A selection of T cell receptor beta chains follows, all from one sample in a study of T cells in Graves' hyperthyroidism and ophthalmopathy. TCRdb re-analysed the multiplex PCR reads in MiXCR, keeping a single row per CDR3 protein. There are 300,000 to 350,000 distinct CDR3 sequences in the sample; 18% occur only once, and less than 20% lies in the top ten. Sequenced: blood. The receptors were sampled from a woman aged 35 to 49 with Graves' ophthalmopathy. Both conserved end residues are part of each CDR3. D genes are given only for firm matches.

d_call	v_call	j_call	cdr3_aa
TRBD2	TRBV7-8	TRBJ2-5	CASSSSGASEETQYF
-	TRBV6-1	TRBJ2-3	CASIRVFSDTQYF
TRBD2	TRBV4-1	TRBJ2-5	CASSPLAVNQVTQYF
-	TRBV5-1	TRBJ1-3	CASSLAGGIRGNTIYF
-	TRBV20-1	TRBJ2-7	CSATDWSYEQYF
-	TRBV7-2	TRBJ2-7	CASSFGQTLYEQYF
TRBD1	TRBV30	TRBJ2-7	CAWDLGQGTYEQYF
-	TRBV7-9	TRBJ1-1	CASSLEGSGGRRNEAFF
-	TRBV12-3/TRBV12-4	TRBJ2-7	CASRPNQGGYEQYF
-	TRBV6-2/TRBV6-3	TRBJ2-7	CASSYWGGYEQYF
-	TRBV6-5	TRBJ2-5	CASSYRVVETQYF
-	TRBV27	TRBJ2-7	CASSVLKGYEQYF
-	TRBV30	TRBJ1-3	CAWSRGDSGNTIYF
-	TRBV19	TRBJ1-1	CASRDRLTEAFF
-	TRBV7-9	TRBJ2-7	CASRAGGTFIYEQYF
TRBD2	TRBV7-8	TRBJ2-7	CASSQTSGPRLEQYF
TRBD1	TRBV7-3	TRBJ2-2	CASSSGTGSNTGELFF
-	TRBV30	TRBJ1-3	CAFLSGNTIYF
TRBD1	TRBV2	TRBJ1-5	CASGRDSGNQPQHF
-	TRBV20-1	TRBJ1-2	CSALDTSQSNYGYTF
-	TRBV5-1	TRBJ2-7	CASSPRMAARRGEQYF
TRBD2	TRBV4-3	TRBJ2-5	CASSQAGLAGTGETQYF
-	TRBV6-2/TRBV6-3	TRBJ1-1	CASSYWRNTEAFF
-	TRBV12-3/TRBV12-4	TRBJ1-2	CASSLLSTDGYTF
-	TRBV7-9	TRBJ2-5	CASSLSGGQETQYF
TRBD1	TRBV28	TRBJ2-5	CASSLSGGVETQYF
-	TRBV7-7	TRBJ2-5	CASSPGQQETQYF
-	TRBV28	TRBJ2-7	CASSLDRDSITYEQYF
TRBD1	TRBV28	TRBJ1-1	CASSEVGTGTEAFF
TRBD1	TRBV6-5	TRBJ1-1	CASSYPLSGLRDSMNTEAFF